What follows is one T cell receptor beta chain and its context. The antigen it recognizes is unknown. There are no base qualities to consult, and no much larger clone falls within one base. The CDR3 regions of human TCRbeta chains were subjected to immunosequencing. For the original study's pipeline: Repertoire TCRs were matched against a reference library of SARS-CoV-2-specific TCRs generated with the MIRA antigen-specificity platform. Breadth was defined as the fraction of unique TCRs that were SARS-CoV-2-associated. Depth was defined as the fraction of total T cells that were SARS-CoV-2-associated. Each spike-specific TCR was assigned to its reactive spike region and to a CD4 or CD8 class using the MIRA data. Log10-transformed breadth and depth values were compared by one-way ANOVA with Sidak's multiple comparisons tests. Drawn from immuneACCESS, this table holds only the in-frame rearrangements with V and J called that TCRdb kept. Clones are partly lost; checked studies trace under half to an unresolved V gene and leave the rest unexplained. The V and J calls and clone size are taken from that table; D and trimming were inferred from the DNA. Present in this sample are over 100,000 clones, approximately 91% of which were seen just once. The ten biggest clones cover more than 1% of the sample.

The sample is drawn from a study of T cell responses to AZD1222 COVID-19 vaccine (dated by TCRdb to the early 2020s). For context, the study as a whole: A total of just over 230 trial participants underwent TCR sequencing, of whom about 200 received two doses of AZD1222 and 26 received two doses of the MenACWY control vaccine. Trial participants were enrolled by age into subgroups of 18-55, 56-69 and 70-plus years, and around 150, 28 and 57 TCR-sequenced participants, respectively, were included in these subgroups. The investigation overall reported the following: Participants were mostly white British, with more females than males. The authors suggested clonal diversity may have been underestimated. A significant rise in spike-specific TCR breadth and depth was observed after two AZD1222 doses relative to day 0 and relative to MenACWY recipients. Conclusions about previously exposed vaccinees are limited, since just five or six AZD1222 recipients were seropositive for SARS-CoV-2 at baseline. Vaccine-associated CD4 TCRs spanned the whole spike protein, with dominant responses in regions 160-218 and 743-854. Because no samples from the day 14 peak response were available, repertoires could be characterized only after the peak T cell response. In the small 56-69-year group, the increase in depth fell short of significance, most likely because of low power. Reportedly, almost half of the unique spike-specific TCRs recognized epitopes lying outside the regions that are mutated in the B.1.351 and B.1.1.7 variants.

The time point label, as the study defines it: about 28 days (+/-7) after the second vaccine dose. AZD1222 recipients whose second dose came at about 4 weeks and those whose second dose came at about 12 weeks were combined into one group, since spike-specific TCR depth and breadth did not differ between the two schedules. Samples from vaccinated people were obtained from the UK trials COV001 and COV002, which included a single-blind randomized controlled phase 2/3 trial of AZD1222 (ChAdOx1 nCoV-19) in healthy adults. For TCRbeta chain sequencing, PBMC samples from trial participants were taken at day 0 and at day 28 after the second dose. Reading the germline V gene (reference sequence) gives CDR1 DFQATT and CDR2 SNEGSKA. Trimming at the junction amounts to 1 base on V and 3 bases on J, and the germline ends lie 3 bases apart. The CDR3 goes from the cysteine to the phenylalanine over 11 residues. Solely the CDR3 DNA is kept, with 33 bases framed from the first base.

The material sequenced was peripheral blood, taken 28 days after the second AZD1222 dose. The receptor was derived from an adult who received the AZD1222 COVID-19 vaccine. The V gene is TRBV20-1 and the J gene is TRBJ1-1; the D gene lacks a confident call. Read as DNA, the sequence is TGCAGTGCTAGAGGGGACACTGAAGCTTTCTTT. Its protein product is CSARGDTEAFF.